These 25 T cell receptor beta chains were sequenced from one sample in a study of blood T cell repertoires in COVID-19. Repertoires were generated with immunoSEQ multiplex PCR, while TCRdb's copy carries only in-frame clones and drops some. The profile shows about 380,000 clones, around 90% of them singletons. The sequencing sample was made of PBMCs or T cells enriched from blood (not recorded which). The receptor source for this set is a woman aged 18 to 35 who had recovered from COVID-19.

The chain couples TRBV27 to TRBJ1-2; 9 bases agree with TRBD1. The J segment lost 6 bases and the V segment lost 5 bases, leaving 10 bases of the junction unmatched. Germline lookup yields CDR1 MNHEY and CDR2 SMNVEV (reference sequence). CDR3 length: 15 amino acids. CDR3 nucleotide sequence: TGTGCCAGCAGTCTAACAAGGGACAGGGAAGATGGCTACACCTTC. This encodes CASSLTRDREDGYTF.

This clone was detected a few times. The rearrangement joins TRBV10-3 to TRBJ1-3; a possible D gene is TRBD1 (5 bases). The CDR3 runs to 14 residues. In germline, CDR1 is ENHRY, CDR2 SYGVKD. V lost 7 bases, J lost 8 bases, and 18 bases lay in between. The CDR3 loop reads CAITPRSSGDTIYF. In nucleotides, the CDR3 is TGTGCCATCACACCAAGGTCTTCGGGGGACACCATATATTTT.

This chain uses TRBV19 with TRBJ2-2; D might be TRBD1 (5 bases). Germline-derived CDR1 and CDR2 are LNHDA and SQIVND (reference sequence). The CDR3 contains 14 residues. The V end was cut by 5 bases, the J end by 5 bases, with 12 bases between. The DNA of the CDR3 is TGTGCCAGTAGTTACCAGGGTGTGACCGGGGAGCTGTTTTTT. Protein: CASSYQGVTGELFF.

The chain employs TRBV18 and TRBJ2-1; the D gene is possibly TRBD1 (5 bases). Germline CDR1 reads KGHSH; CDR2 reads LQKENI. V was pared by 8 bases and J by 4 bases, with 12 bases between. The CDR3 runs 13 residues. CDR3 coding DNA: TGTGCCAGCCAGTTAGGGGTTTACAATGAGCAGTTCTTC. It translates to CASQLGVYNEQFF. The variable domain in full, with the rest retrieved from reference TRBV18 and TRBJ2-1, is NAGVMQNPRHLVRRRGQEARLRCSPMKGHSHVYWYRQLPEEGLKFMVYLQKENIIDESGMPKERFSAEFPKEGPSILRIQQVVRGDSAAYFCASQLGVYNEQFFGPGTRLTVL.

This chain connects TRBV2 to TRBJ2-2, with 10 bases matching TRBD2. Germline V gene data show CDR1 as SNHLY and CDR2 as FYNNEI. V trimming: 0 bases; J trimming: 5 bases; junction bases outside the gene matches: 9. The CDR3 spans 18 residues. Here the CDR3 DNA reads TGTGCCAGCAGTGAAGCGCTATTAGCGGGGGGTCGGACCGGGGAGCTGTTTTTT. This sequence encodes CASSEALLAGGRTGELFF.

CDR3 region: CASSQSGNYGYTF. CDR3 coding DNA: TGTGCCAGCAGCCAATCCGGTAACTATGGCTACACCTTC. The V call is TRBV3-1 (or the pseudogene TRBV3-2), the J call TRBJ1-2, with unresolved D. This CDR3 spans 13 amino acids. Germline V gene sequence: CDR1 LGHDT, CDR2 YNNKEL (reference sequence). Trimming took off 2 bases at V and 1 base at J, with 5 bases between the two ends.

The chain joins TRBV10-3 to TRBJ1-1; 7 nucleotides match TRBD1. V dropped 10 bases and J dropped 0; count of bases not matched to a gene: 5. Germline V gene lookup returns CDR1 ENHRY and CDR2 SYGVKD. This CDR3 comprises 13 residues. The chain's CDR3 is CATKDRLNTEAFF. Written as DNA, the CDR3 is TGTGCCACCAAGGACAGGTTGAACACTGAAGCTTTCTTT.

The V and J genes are TRBV2 and TRBJ1-5; tentatively, D is TRBD1 (5 bases). From germline, CDR1 is SNHLY and CDR2 FYNNEI. Trimming left V 7 bases short and J 6 bases short, with 10 bases between. The CDR3 is made up of 12 amino acids. CDR3 bases: TGTGCCAGCACAGGCAGGGTTCAGCCCCAGCATTTT. Translation: CASTGRVQPQHF.

The chain employs TRBV4-3 and TRBJ2-5; 10 bases align to TRBD2. The germline CDR1 and CDR2 sequences are LGHNA and YSLEER. This CDR3 is built from 15 residues. V dropped 6 bases and J dropped 2; count of bases not matched to a gene: 6. CDR3 bases: TGCGCCAGCAGTCTCGGACTAGCGGCACAAGAGACCCAGTACTTC. It is translated as CASSLGLAAQETQYF.

This chain connects TRBV7-2 to TRBJ2-3; D is undetermined. In germline, CDR1 is SGHTA, CDR2 FQGNSA. The CDR3 is 14 residues long. Trimming shortened V by 3 bases and J by 0 bases, and 7 bases separated the two germline ends. The CDR3 is CASSFGESTDTQYF. CDR3 sequence (DNA): TGTGCCAGCAGCTTCGGAGAAAGCACAGATACGCAGTATTTT. The whole variable domain, filled in from reference TRBV7-2 and TRBJ2-3, reads GAGVSQSPSNKVTEKGKDVELRCDPISGHTALYWYRQSLGQGLEFLIYFQGNSAPDKSGLPSDRFSAERTGGSVSTLTIQRTQQEDSAVYLCASSFGESTDTQYFGPGTRLTVL.

The V gene is TRBV2, the J gene TRBJ1-2; possibly TRBD1 for D (6 bases). This CDR3 comprises 14 residues. Germline assignment: CDR1 SNHLY and CDR2 FYNNEI. The V end was cut by 10 bases, the J end by 4 bases, with 19 bases between. CDR3 sequence: CATYPPGGGYGYTF. The DNA of the CDR3 is TGTGCCACCTACCCTCCGGGGGGCGGCTATGGCTACACCTTC.

This chain connects TRBV6-6 to TRBJ2-7; 8 nucleotides align to TRBD1. In germline, CDR1 is MNHNY, CDR2 SVGAGI (reference sequence). V lost 11 bases and J lost 4; bases outside the gene matches: 10. The CDR3 is made up of 13 amino acids. CDR3 in amino acids: CAARDRIFYEQYF. The CDR3 DNA sequence: TGTGCCGCACGGGACAGGATCTTTTACGAGCAGTACTTC.

The chain uses TRBV18 and TRBJ2-7; TRBD1 is a possible D gene (6 bases). Germline values: CDR1 KGHSH, CDR2 LQKENI. The CDR3 length is 15 residues. Trimming took off 2 bases at V and 6 bases at J, with 17 bases between the two ends. DNA of the CDR3: TGTGCCAGCTCACCAAGGACAGCCGGCCTGGGCGAGCAGTACTTC. Residues: CASSPRTAGLGEQYF.

The chain's CDR3 is CARSWRYRDRLFLGNEKLFF. CDR3 in DNA: TGTGCCAGAAGCTGGCGATACCGGGACAGGCTCTTTTTGGGTAATGAAAAACTGTTTTTT. The chain recombines TRBV5-3 with TRBJ1-4, with 8 bases matching TRBD1. TRBV5-3 is an ORF, with its function uncertain. J gave up 4 bases and V 3 bases, and 20 bases lay outside the gene matches. This CDR3 contains 20 residues.

In its sample, this clone was seen once. The CDR3 DNA is TGTGCCACCAGTTACGGGTTCACAGATACGCAGTATTTT. It codes for CATSYGFTDTQYF. The genes are TRBV24-1 and TRBJ2-3; D is ambiguous. CDR1 is KGHDR and CDR2 is SFDVKD in the germline V gene. The CDR3 is 13 residues long. V lost 6 bases, J lost 2 bases, and 8 bases lay in between.

The chain links TRBV6-5 to TRBJ1-1, with 7 nucleotides matching TRBD1. Trimming at V came to 4 bases and at J to 4 bases, leaving 3 bases not matched to a gene. The CDR3 length is 13 residues. Germline V gene lookup returns CDR1 MNHEY and CDR2 SVGAGI. CDR3 DNA: TGTGCCAGCAGTTCACAGGGGTCCACTGAAGCTTTCTTT. Encoded protein: CASSSQGSTEAFF.

The V gene is TRBV2, the J gene TRBJ2-6, with a tentative D call TRBD1 (5 bases). V gave up 5 bases and J gave up 6 bases, with 14 bases separating them. The germline CDR1 and CDR2 sequences are SNHLY and FYNNEI. The CDR3 runs 15 residues. CDR3 DNA: TGTGCCAGCAGTTATGGACAATACGCGGCCAACGTCCTGACTTTC. Encoded protein: CASSYGQYAANVLTF.

The V gene is TRBV14, the J gene TRBJ1-4, with D perhaps TRBD1 (6 bases). The ends were cut back, 0 bases at V and 4 bases at J, with 18 bases in the middle. Germline values: CDR1 SGHDN, CDR2 FVKESK. CDR3 length: 18 residues. Here the CDR3 reads CASSQDVWSTGINEKLFF. CDR3 sequence (DNA): TGTGCCAGCAGCCAAGACGTCTGGTCGACAGGCATTAATGAAAAACTGTTTTTT.

The gene calls are TRBV12-3 or TRBV12-4 and TRBJ1-6, with D uncertain. V dropped 5 bases and J dropped 15 bases, with 11 bases sitting between them. The CDR3 runs to 11 residues. CDR3 nucleotides: TGTGCCAGCAGTCATACCGGGATCCTCCACTTT. Encoded protein: CASSHTGILHF.

This chain joins TRBV7-2 and TRBJ2-1; 9 nucleotides line up with TRBD1. After removal of 0 bases from V and 3 bases from J, the junction contained 3 bases not matched to a gene. CDR3 length: 16 residues. CDR1 is SGHTA and CDR2 is FQGNSA in the germline V gene. The CDR3 loop reads CASSLAGQGIYNEQFF. The CDR3 DNA reads TGTGCCAGCAGCTTAGCCGGACAGGGGATCTACAATGAGCAGTTCTTC.

The chain couples TRBV6-2 or TRBV6-3 to TRBJ1-1, with D possibly TRBD1 on 6 matching bases. V shed 2 bases and J shed 0 bases, with 13 bases lying between them. The CDR3 spans 16 residues. Germline lookup yields CDR1 MNHEY and CDR2 SVGEGT. The CDR3 loop reads CASSYLQGRLNTEAFF. The CDR3 nucleotides are TGTGCCAGCAGTTACCTACAGGGTAGGCTGAACACTGAAGCTTTCTTT.

V gene TRBV7-2 combines with J gene TRBJ1-1, with a possible D match to TRBD1 (6 bases). Trimming shortened V by 8 bases and J by 0 bases, and 16 bases separated the two germline ends. Germline V gene lookup returns CDR1 SGHTA and CDR2 FQGNSA. The CDR3 has 15 residues. CDR3 region: CASGETGQVNTEAFF. Written as DNA, the CDR3 is TGTGCCAGCGGGGAGACAGGACAAGTGAACACTGAAGCTTTCTTT. Full variable domain (missing parts from reference TRBV7-2 and TRBJ1-1): GAGVSQSPSNKVTEKGKDVELRCDPISGHTALYWYRQSLGQGLEFLIYFQGNSAPDKSGLPSDRFSAERTGGSVSTLTIQRTQQEDSAVYLCASGETGQVNTEAFFGQGTRLTVV.

CDR3 sequence: CASSPPSGRGDRNEQFF. The CDR3 bases are TGCGCCAGCAGCCCACCCTCAGGGCGGGGGGACCGCAATGAGCAGTTCTTC. The V and J genes are TRBV4-1 and TRBJ2-1; 8 nucleotides line up with TRBD2. The V segment lost 4 bases and the J segment 6 bases; nucleotides outside the gene matches: 14. The CDR3 contains 17 residues. Germline-derived CDR1 and CDR2 are MGHRA and YSYEKL.

This clone was seen only once. The V gene is TRBV19, the J gene TRBJ1-2, with D unclear. Deletions cut 4 bases from V and 5 bases from J, with 5 bases between. The germline V gene encodes CDR1 LNHDA and CDR2 SQIVND (reference sequence). The CDR3 length is 11 residues. CDR3 loop: CASSRTYGYTF. CDR3 bases: TGTGCCAGTAGTAGAACATATGGCTACACCTTC.

The chain recombines TRBV7-8 with TRBJ1-1; D gene ambiguous. Germline V gene data show CDR1 as SGHVS and CDR2 as FQNEAQ. Trimming pared 3 bases from V and 1 base from J, leaving 6 bases between. CDR3 length equals 13 residues. The CDR3 DNA is TGTGCCAGCAGCTTCGACTCGAACACTGAAGCTTTCTTT. Its protein product is CASSFDSNTEAFF.